The TCR beta chain under discussion was sequenced for a study of PD-L1 blockade in urothelial cancer. Study overall: It was at 3 weeks (second dose) and 6 weeks after treatment start that blood was analyzed. The study's findings and limits: A pretreatment blood TCR clonality that fell below the median predicted better progression-free and overall survival.

This clone is a singleton in its sample. Antigen specificity is unknown. The assay was immunoSEQ multiplex PCR, and TCRdb's table has in-frame clones only and misses some. The sample has some 19,000 clones; around four fifths are singletons. The CDR3 spans 15 residues. The V gene lost 2 bases and the J gene lost 0 bases, with 8 bases spanning the gap. Germline lookup yields CDR1 LNHDA and CDR2 SQIVND (reference sequence). Time point described: peripheral blood 6 weeks after treatment start. Samples spanned pretreatment and treatment, with 1 to 8 time points per patient. The specimen comprised PBMCs, sampled around atezolizumab (anti-PD-L1) treatment. The receptor comes from a man over 45 with urothelial cancer. The chain employs TRBV19 and TRBJ1-5; D ambiguous. The CDR3, as DNA: TGTGCCAGTAGTATATGGAGGAATAGCAATCAGCCCCAGCATTTT. This gives the protein CASSIWRNSNQPQHF.